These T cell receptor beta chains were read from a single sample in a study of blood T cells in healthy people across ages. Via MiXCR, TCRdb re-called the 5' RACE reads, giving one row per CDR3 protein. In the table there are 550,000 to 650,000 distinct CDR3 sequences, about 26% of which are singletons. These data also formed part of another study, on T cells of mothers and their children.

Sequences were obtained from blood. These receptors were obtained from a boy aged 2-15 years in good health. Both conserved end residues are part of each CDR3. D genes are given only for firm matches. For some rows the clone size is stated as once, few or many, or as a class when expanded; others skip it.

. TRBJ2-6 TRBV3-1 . CASSLVQGTAGANVLTF TGTGCCAGCAGCCTAGTCCAGGGTACGGCTGGGGCCAACGTCCTGACTTTC
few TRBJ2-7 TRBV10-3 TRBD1 CAISRTTGTGHYEQYF TGTGCCATCAGTCGAACGACCGGGACAGGCCATTACGAGCAGTACTTC
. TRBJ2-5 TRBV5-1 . CASSLEDGNYEQNF TGCGCCAGCAGCTTGGAGGACGGTAATTACGAGCAGAACTTC
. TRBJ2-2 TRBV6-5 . CASSYPTGELFF TGTGCCAGCAGTTACCCCACCGGGGAGCTGTTTTTT
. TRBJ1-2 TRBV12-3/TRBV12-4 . CASSLGGPGYGYTF TGTGCCAGCAGTTTAGGCGGTCCGGGCTATGGCTACACCTTC
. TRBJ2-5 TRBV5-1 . CASSFQTVQETQYF TGCGCCAGCAGCTTTCAAACAGTCCAAGAGACCCAGTACTTC
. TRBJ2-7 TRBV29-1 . CSVVGAPGGDYEQYF TGCAGCGTTGTAGGCGCCCCAGGAGGGGACTACGAGCAGTACTTC
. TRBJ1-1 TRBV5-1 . CASSLQGSGTEAFF TGCGCCAGCAGCCTACAGGGCTCGGGCACTGAAGCTTTCTTT
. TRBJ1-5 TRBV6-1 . CASQTPLEGNQPQHF TGTGCCAGCCAGACTCCCCTCGAGGGCAATCAGCCCCAGCATTTT
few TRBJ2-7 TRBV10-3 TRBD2 CAIRLAGATYEQYF TGTGCCATCAGGTTAGCGGGGGCAACCTACGAGCAGTACTTC
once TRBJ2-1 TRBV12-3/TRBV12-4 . CASSWSAYNEQFF TGTGCCAGCAGTTGGAGCGCGTACAATGAGCAGTTCTTC
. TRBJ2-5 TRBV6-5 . CASSYKYTETQYF TGTGCCAGCAGTTACAAGTATACTGAGACCCAGTACTTC
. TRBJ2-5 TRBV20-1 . CSAQTDQETQYF TGCAGTGCTCAGACAGACCAAGAGACCCAGTACTTC
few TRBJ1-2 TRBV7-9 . CASSLFAIEGYGYTF TGTGCCAGCAGCTTATTTGCCATAGAAGGTTATGGCTACACCTTC
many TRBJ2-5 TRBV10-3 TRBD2 CAISESYGRSSQETQYF TGTGCCATCAGTGAGTCTTACGGGAGGAGTAGCCAAGAGACCCAGTACTTC
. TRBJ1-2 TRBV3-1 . CASSQDNDGQSF TGTGCCAGCAGCCAAGATAATGATGGACAATCGTTC
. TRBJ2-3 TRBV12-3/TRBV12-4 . CASSNRATLDTQYF TGTGCCAGCAGCAACCGGGCGACGTTGGATACGCAGTATTTT
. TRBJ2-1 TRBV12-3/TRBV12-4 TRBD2 CASSLGLAGAYNEQFF TGTGCCAGCAGTTTAGGGCTAGCGGGAGCCTACAATGAGCAGTTCTTC
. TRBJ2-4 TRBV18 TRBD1 CASSPPGQGSKNIQYF TGTGCCAGCTCACCACCTGGACAGGGCAGTAAAAACATTCAGTACTTC
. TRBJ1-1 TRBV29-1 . CSALPAPVAGTEAFF TGCAGCGCCCTTCCGGCCCCTGTAGCGGGAACTGAAGCTTTCTTT
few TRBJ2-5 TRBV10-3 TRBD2 CAISAGTSGGARETQYF TGTGCCATCAGTGCTGGGACTAGCGGGGGGGCCCGCGAGACCCAGTACTTC
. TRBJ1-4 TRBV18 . CASSPWDGNEKLFF TGTGCCAGCTCACCTTGGGACGGGAATGAAAAACTGTTTTTT
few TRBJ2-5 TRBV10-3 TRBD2 CAISESKTGGAETQYF TGTGCCATTAGTGAGTCGAAGACGGGAGGGGCTGAGACCCAGTACTTC
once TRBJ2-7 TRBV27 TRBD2 CASSQRGRTYEQYF TGTGCCAGCAGTCAGCGGGGACGAACCTACGAGCAGTACTTC
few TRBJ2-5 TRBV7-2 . CASSLAQPVETQYF TGTGCCAGCAGCTTAGCCCAACCCGTAGAGACCCAGTACTTC
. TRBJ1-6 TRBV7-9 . CASSVEDSPLHF TGTGCCAGCAGCGTTGAGGATTCACCCCTCCACTTT
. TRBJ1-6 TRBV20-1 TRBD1 CSARLEGGGNSPLHF TGCAGTGCTAGATTAGAAGGGGGCGGGAATTCACCCCTCCACTTT
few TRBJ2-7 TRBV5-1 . CASSLEGAGSGYEQYF TGCGCCAGCAGCTTGGAAGGGGCAGGGTCCGGCTACGAGCAGTACTTC
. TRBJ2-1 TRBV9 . CASSVETQIGYNEQFF TGTGCCAGCAGCGTAGAAACCCAGATTGGGTACAATGAGCAGTTCTTC
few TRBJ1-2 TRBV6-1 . CASSEAGQGSYGYTF TGTGCCAGCAGTGAAGCAGGGCAGGGCAGCTATGGCTACACCTTC
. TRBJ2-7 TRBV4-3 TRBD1 CASSQDGGQGYEQYF TGCGCCAGCAGCCAAGATGGAGGACAGGGGTACGAGCAGTACTTC
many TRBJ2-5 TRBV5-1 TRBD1 CASSPRTGREETQYF TGCGCCAGCAGCCCCCGGACAGGAAGGGAAGAGACCCAGTACTTC
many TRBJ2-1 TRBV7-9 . CASSPRWGRGSYNEQFF TGTGCCAGCAGCCCCCGTTGGGGGCGGGGGTCCTACAATGAGCAGTTCTTC
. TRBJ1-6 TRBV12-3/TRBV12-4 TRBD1 CASTPTGDNSPLHF TGTGCCAGCACCCCGACAGGGGATAATTCACCCCTCCACTTT
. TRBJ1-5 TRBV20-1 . CSARDGRAYSNQPQHF TGCAGTGCTAGAGATGGAAGAGCTTATAGCAATCAGCCCCAGCATTTT
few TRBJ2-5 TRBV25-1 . CASSEDTGRSQYF TGTGCCAGCAGTGAAGACACGGGCCGCTCCCAGTACTTC
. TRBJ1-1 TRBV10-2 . CASRPNPGGDTEAFF TGCGCCAGCAGGCCAAACCCGGGGGGGGACACTGAAGCTTTCTTT
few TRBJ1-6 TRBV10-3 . CAISVQGVNSPLHF TGTGCCATCAGTGTCCAGGGTGTTAATTCACCCCTCCACTTT
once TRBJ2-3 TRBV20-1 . CSARDPLAFRTDTQYF TGCAGTGCTAGAGATCCCCTAGCCTTCCGCACAGATACGCAGTATTTT
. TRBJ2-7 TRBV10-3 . CAISESVLATTYEQYF TGTGCCATCAGTGAGTCGGTTCTAGCGACTACCTACGAGCAGTACTTC
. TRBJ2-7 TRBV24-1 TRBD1 CATSDQGDYFYEQYF TGTGCCACCAGTGATCAGGGGGATTATTTCTACGAGCAGTACTTC
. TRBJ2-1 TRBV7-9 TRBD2 CASSLGGGMDEQFF TGTGCCAGCAGCTTAGGCGGGGGGATGGATGAGCAGTTCTTC
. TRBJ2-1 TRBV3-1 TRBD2 CASSQETSGGPEQFF TGTGCCAGCAGCCAAGAGACTAGCGGGGGGCCAGAGCAGTTCTTC
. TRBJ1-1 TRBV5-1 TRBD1 CASSPFRQGGTEAFF TGCGCCAGCAGCCCCTTTCGACAGGGCGGTACTGAAGCTTTCTTT
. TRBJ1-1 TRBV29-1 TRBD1 CSVRGQGWTKTEAFF TGCAGCGTGAGGGGGCAGGGGTGGACGAAGACTGAAGCTTTCTTT
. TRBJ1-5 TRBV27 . CASSMGGNQPQHF TGTGCCAGCAGCATGGGCGGAAATCAGCCCCAGCATTTT
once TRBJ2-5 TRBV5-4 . CASSFYVTEETQYF TGTGCCAGCAGCTTCTATGTGACAGAAGAGACCCAGTACTTC